The entry below gives a single T cell receptor beta chain sequence along with its context. This sample stems from a study of shared clonotypes between healthy human individuals. Generated by immunoSEQ multiplex PCR, the TCRdb table keeps only in-frame clones and is missing some. The sample includes more than 2,000,000 clones, more than 80% of them seen just once. The CDR3 totals 15 residues. The germline V gene has CDR1 LNHDA and CDR2 SQIVND (reference sequence). Deletions cut 8 bases from V and 1 base from J, with 15 bases between. This chain links TRBV19 with TRBJ1-5, with a tentative D call TRBD1 (5 bases). This clonotype was obtained from a man aged 18 to 35 in good health. Some clones in this sample may be carry-over from other donors' samples. Input material: naive CD4+ T cells from PBMCs. Subset here: CD45RA+ positively selected. The DNA of the CDR3 is TGTGCCAGTCGGGGGGGTCCGCACAGCAATCAGCCCCAGCATTTT. Amino acid sequence: CASRGGPHSNQPQHF.